The T cell receptor beta chain under discussion was sequenced for a study of human T cells and chemical hapten exposure. Whole-study context: A mostly female patient group had alopecia areata, totalis or universalis.

Germline V gene sequence: CDR1 MDHEN, CDR2 SYDVKM. The CDR3 spans 15 residues. Trimming took 4 bases from V and 9 from J; bases not matched to a gene: 7. As to time point: patch test 1, 2 weeks after DPC sensitization. Treatment: therapeutic diphenylcyclopropenone sensitization with weekly scalp DPC. Unfractionated whole blood yielded the extracted total RNA. TCRdb re-called the RACE reads with MiXCR, one entry per CDR3 protein. The sample has about 340,000 distinct CDR3 sequences, around 6.9% seen once; the top ten hold more than 7%. The sample holds a few counts of this clonotype. This TCR derives from a young woman with alopecia areata. Some clones in this sample may be carry-over from other donors' samples. The sequencing here drew on whole blood, taken in connection with sensitization to the hapten diphenylcyclopropenone (DPC). V usage is TRBV28 and J usage is TRBJ2-1; 12 bases are shared with TRBD2. The CDR3 sequence is CASSSLAGGPSEQFF. CDR3 in DNA: TGTGCCAGCAGTTCCCTAGCGGGGGGGCCAAGTGAGCAGTTCTTC.